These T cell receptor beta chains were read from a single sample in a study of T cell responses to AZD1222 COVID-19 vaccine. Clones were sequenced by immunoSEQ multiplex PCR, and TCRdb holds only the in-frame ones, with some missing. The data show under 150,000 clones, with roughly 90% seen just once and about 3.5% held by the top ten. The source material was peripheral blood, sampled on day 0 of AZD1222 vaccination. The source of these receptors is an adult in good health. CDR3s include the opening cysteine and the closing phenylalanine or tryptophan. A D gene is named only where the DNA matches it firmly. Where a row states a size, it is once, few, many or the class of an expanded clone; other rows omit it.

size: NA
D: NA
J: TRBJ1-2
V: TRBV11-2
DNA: TGTGCCAGCAGCTCCGACAGTAATTATGGCTACACCTTC
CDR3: CASSSDSNYGYTF

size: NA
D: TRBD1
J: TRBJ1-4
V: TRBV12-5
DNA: TGTGCTAGTGCCTTGACAGGGATAGACGAAAAACTGTTTTTT
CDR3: CASALTGIDEKLFF

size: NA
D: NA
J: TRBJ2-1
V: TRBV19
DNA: TGTGCCAGTAGTATCATGAGAACACACTACAATGAGCAGTTCTTC
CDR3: CASSIMRTHYNEQFF

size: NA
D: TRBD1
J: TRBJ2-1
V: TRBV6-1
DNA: TGTGCCAGCAGTGGGACAGGGGTTTTCCCCTACAATGAGCAGTTCTTC
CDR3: CASSGTGVFPYNEQFF

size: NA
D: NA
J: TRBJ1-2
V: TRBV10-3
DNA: TGTGCCATCAGTATCCCCGGAGGGAGAACTAACTATGGCTACACCTTC
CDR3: CAISIPGGRTNYGYTF

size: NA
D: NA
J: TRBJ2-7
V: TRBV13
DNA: TGTGCCAGCAGCTACTTGGGAGAGCAGTACTTC
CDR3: CASSYLGEQYF

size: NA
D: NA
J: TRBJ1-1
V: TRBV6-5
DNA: TGTGCCAGCAGTTACTGGGGGTTGGGCACTGAAGCTTTCTTT
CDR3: CASSYWGLGTEAFF

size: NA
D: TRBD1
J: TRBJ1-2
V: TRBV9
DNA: TGTGCCAGCAGCGTGGCTGCACAGGGGGCAGGCTACACCTTC
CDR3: CASSVAAQGAGYTF

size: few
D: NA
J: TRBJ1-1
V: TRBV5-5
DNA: TGTGCCAGCAGCTCGCCAGCGAACACTGAAGCTTTCTTT
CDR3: CASSSPANTEAFF

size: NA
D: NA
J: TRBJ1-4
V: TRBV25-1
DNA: TGTGCCAGCAGTGAATATCAGGGAGTGGAAAAACTGTTTTTT
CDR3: CASSEYQGVEKLFF

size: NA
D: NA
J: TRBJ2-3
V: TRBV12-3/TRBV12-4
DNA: TGTGCCAGCAGTCGTACAGATACGCAGTATTTT
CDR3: CASSRTDTQYF

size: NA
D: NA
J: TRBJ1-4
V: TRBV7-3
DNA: TGTGCCAGCAGCTTAGGACAGAATCTCCCAAATGAAAAACTGTTTTTT
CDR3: CASSLGQNLPNEKLFF

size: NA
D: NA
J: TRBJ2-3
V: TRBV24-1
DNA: TGTGCCACCAGTGAGCTTTACACAGATACGCAGTATTTT
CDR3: CATSELYTDTQYF

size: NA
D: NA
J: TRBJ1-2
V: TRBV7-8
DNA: TGTGCCAGCAGCCAGAGGGGTCCGGAAGGCTACACCTTC
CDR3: CASSQRGPEGYTF

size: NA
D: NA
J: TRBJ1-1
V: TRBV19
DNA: TGTGCCAGTAGTTTCCGAGACGTGAAGAACACTGAAGCTTTCTTT
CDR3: CASSFRDVKNTEAFF

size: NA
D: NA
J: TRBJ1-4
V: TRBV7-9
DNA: TGTGCCAGCAGCTTATGGGGTAATGAAAAACTGTTTTTT
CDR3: CASSLWGNEKLFF

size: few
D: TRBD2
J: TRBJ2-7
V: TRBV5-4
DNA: TGTGCCAGCAGCTTGGGGCGGGGGGCGGCCGAGCAGTACTTC
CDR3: CASSLGRGAAEQYF

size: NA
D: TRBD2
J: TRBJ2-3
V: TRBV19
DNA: TGTGCCAGTAGCCAACCGGGAGGGAGCACAGATACGCAGTATTTT
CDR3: CASSQPGGSTDTQYF

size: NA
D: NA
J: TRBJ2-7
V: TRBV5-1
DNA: TGCGCCAGCAGCTTGGACAGGCCCTACGAGCAGTACTTC
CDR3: CASSLDRPYEQYF

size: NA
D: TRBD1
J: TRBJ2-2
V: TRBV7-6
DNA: TGTGCCAGCAGCTCGGGACAGGGGAACACCGGGGAGCTGTTTTTT
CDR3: CASSSGQGNTGELFF